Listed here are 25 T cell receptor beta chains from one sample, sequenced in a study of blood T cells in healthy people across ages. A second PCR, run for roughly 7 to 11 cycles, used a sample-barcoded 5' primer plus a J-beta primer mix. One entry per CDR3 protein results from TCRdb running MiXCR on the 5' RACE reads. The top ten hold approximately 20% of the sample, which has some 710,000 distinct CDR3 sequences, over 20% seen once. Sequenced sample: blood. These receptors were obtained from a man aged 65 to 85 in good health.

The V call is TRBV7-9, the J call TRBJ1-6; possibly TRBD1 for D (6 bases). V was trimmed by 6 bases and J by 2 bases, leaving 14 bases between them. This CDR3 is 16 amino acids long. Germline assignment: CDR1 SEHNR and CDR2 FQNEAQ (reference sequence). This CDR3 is CASSPSGGAYNSPLHF. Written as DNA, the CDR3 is TGTGCCAGCAGTCCATCGGGGGGCGCCTATAATTCACCCCTCCACTTT.

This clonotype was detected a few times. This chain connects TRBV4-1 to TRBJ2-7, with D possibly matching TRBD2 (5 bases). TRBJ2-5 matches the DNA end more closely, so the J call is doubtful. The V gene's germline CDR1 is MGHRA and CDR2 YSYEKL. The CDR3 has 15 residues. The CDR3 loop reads CASSQEAEYQETQYF. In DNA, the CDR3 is TGCGCCAGCAGCCAAGAAGCGGAGTACCAAGAGACCCAGTACTTC.

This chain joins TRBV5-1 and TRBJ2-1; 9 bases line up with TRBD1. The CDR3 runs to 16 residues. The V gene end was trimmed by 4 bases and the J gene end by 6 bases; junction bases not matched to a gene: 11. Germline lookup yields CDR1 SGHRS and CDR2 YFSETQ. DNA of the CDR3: TGCGCCAGCAGCCCACCACCGGGACAGGGTTTCAATGAGCAGTTCTTC. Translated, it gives CASSPPPGQGFNEQFF.

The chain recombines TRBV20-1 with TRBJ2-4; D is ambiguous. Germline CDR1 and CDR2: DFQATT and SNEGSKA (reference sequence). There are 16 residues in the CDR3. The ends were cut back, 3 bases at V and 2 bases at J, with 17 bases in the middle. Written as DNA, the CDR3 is TGCAGTGCTAGCTCGGCTAGTTCGTCAACCAAAAACATTCAGTACTTC. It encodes CSASSASSSTKNIQYF.

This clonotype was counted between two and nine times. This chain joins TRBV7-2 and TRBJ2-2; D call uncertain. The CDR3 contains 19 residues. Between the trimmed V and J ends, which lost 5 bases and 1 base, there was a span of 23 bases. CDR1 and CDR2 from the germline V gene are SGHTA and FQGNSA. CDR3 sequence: CASSPIDGFPAWNTGELFF. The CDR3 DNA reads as TGTGCCAGCAGCCCTATTGACGGGTTTCCAGCGTGGAACACCGGGGAGCTGTTTTTT.

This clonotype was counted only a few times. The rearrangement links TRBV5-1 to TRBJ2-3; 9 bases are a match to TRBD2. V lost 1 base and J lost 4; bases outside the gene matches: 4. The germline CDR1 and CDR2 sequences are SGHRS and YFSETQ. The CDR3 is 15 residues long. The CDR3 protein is CASSLWRGGPDTQYF. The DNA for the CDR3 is TGCGCCAGCAGCTTGTGGCGGGGGGGCCCAGATACGCAGTATTTT.

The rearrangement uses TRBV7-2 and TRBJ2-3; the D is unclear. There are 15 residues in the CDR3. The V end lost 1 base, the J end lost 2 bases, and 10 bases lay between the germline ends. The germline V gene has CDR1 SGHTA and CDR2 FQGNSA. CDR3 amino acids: CASSLGPVHTDTQYF. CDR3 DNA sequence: TGTGCCAGCAGCTTAGGACCGGTGCACACAGATACGCAGTATTTT.

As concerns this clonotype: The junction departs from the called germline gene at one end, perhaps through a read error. CDR3 sequence (DNA): TGCAGTGCTAGTTGGCGCTCGACTGGGGAAAAATTGTTTTTT. It codes for CSASWRSTGEKLFF. The V call is TRBV20-1, the J call TRBJ1-4; no firm D call. Germline CDR1 DFQATT, CDR2 SNEGSKA (reference sequence). The CDR3 is made up of 14 amino acids.

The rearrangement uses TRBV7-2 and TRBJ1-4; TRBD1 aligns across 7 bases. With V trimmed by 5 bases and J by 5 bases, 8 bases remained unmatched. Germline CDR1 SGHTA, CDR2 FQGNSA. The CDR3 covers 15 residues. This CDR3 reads CASSPQTGPNEKLFF. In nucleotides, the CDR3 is TGTGCCAGCAGCCCCCAGACAGGGCCGAATGAAAAACTGTTTTTT. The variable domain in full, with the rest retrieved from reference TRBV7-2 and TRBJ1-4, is GAGVSQSPSNKVTEKGKDVELRCDPISGHTALYWYRQSLGQGLEFLIYFQGNSAPDKSGLPSDRFSAERTGGSVSTLTIQRTQQEDSAVYLCASSPQTGPNEKLFFGSGTQLSVL.

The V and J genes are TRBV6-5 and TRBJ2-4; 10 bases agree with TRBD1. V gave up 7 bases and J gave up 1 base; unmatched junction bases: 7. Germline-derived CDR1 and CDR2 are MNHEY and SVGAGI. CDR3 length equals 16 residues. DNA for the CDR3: TGTGCCAGCAAGGAAAGGACAGGGGGGGCCAAAAACATTCAGTACTTC. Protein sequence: CASKERTGGAKNIQYF.

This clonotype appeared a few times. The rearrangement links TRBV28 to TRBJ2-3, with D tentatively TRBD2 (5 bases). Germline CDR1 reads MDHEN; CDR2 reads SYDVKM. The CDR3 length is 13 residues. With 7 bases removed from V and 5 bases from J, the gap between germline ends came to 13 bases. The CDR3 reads CASNAGPIDTQYF. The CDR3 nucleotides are TGTGCCAGCAATGCGGGCCCCATAGATACGCAGTATTTT.

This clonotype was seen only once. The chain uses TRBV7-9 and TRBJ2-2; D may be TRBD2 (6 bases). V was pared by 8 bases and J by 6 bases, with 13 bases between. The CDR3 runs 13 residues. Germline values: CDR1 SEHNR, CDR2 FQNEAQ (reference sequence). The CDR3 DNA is TGTGCCAGCTCCGGCGGGAAGGCCGGGGAGCTGTTTTTT. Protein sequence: CASSGGKAGELFF. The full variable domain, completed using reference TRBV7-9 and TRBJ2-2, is DTGVSQNPRHKITKRGQNVTFRCDPISEHNRLYWYRQTLGQGPEFLTYFQNEAQLEKSRLLSDRFSAERPKGSFSTLEIQRTEQGDSAMYLCASSGGKAGELFFGEGSRLTVL.

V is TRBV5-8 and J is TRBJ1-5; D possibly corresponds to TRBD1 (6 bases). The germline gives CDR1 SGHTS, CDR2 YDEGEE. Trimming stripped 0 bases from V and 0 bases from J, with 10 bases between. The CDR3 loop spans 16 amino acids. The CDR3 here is CASSLGRGVSNQPQHF. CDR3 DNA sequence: TGTGCCAGCAGCTTGGGCAGGGGTGTTAGCAATCAGCCCCAGCATTTT.

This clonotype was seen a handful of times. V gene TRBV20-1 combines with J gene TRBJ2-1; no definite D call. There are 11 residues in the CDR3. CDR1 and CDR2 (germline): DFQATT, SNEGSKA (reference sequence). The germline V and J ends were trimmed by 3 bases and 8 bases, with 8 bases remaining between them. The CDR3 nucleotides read TGCAGTGCTAGCCGGTTCGATGAGCAGTTCTTC. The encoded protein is CSASRFDEQFF.

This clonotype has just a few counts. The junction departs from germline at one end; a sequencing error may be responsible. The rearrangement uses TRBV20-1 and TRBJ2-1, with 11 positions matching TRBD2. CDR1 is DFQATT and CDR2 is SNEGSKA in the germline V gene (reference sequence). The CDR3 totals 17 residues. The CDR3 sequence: CSARSPLAGDPGNGQFF. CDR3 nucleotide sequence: TGCAGTGCTAGAAGCCCACTAGCGGGAGATCCGGGGAATGGGCAGTTCTTC.

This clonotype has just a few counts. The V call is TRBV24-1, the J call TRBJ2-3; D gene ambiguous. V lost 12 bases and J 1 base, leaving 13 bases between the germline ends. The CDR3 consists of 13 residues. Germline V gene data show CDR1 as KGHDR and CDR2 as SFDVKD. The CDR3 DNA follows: TGTGCCGCCCGAGAAAGGGGCACAGATACGCAGTATTTT. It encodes CAARERGTDTQYF.

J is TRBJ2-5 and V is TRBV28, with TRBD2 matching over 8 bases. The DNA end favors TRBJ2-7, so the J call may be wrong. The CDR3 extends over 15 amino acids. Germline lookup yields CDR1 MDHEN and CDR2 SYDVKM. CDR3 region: CASSPVRGGNFEQYF. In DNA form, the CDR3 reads TGTGCCAGCAGCCCCGTCCGGGGGGGAAATTTCGAGCAGTACTTC.

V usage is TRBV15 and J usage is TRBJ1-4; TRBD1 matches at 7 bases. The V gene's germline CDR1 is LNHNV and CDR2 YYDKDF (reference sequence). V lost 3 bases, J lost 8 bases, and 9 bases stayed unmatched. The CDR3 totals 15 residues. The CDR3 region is CATSSSRRDSEKLFF. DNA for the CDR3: TGTGCCACCAGCAGCTCCCGCCGGGACAGCGAAAAACTGTTTTTT.

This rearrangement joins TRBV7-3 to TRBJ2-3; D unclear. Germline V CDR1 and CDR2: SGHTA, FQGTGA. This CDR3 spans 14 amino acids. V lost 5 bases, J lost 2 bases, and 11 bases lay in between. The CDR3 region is CASSPSDFTDTQYF. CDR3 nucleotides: TGTGCCAGCAGCCCCAGTGATTTCACAGATACGCAGTATTTT.

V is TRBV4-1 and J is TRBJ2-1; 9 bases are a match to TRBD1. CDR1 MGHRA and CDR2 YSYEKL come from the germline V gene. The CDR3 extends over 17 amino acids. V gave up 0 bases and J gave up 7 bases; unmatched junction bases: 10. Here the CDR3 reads CASSQDTAGTGMNEQFF. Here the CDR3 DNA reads TGCGCCAGCAGCCAAGATACGGCCGGGACAGGGATGAATGAGCAGTTCTTC.

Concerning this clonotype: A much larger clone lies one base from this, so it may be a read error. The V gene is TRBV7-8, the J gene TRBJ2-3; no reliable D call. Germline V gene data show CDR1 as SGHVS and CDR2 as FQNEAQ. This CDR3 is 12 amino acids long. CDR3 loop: CASSLFTDTRYF. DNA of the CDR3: TGTGCCAGCAGCTTGTTCACAGATACGCGGTATTTT.

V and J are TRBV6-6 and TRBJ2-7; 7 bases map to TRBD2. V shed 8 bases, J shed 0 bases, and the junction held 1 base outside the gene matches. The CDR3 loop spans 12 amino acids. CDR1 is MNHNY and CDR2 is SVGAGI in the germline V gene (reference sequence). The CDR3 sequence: CASSGGSYEQYV. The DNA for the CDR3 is TGTGCCAGCTCGGGAGGCTCCTACGAGCAGTACGTC.

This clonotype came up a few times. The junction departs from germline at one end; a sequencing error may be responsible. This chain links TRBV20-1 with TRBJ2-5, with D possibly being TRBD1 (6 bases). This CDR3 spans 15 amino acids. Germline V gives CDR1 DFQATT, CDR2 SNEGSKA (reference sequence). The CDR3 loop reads CSALTSRGIQQTQYF. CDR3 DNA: TGCAGTGCTCTTACTAGTAGGGGGATCCAACAGACCCAGTACTTC.

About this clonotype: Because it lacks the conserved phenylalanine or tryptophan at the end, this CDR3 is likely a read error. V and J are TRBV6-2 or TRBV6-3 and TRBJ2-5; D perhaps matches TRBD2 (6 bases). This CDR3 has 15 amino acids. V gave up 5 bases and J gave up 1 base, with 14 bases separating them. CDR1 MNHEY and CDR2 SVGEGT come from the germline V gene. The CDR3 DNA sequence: TGTGCCAGCAGTGTTCGGCGGAGGGCCCAAGAGACCCAGTACTTA. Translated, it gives CASSVRRRAQETQYL.

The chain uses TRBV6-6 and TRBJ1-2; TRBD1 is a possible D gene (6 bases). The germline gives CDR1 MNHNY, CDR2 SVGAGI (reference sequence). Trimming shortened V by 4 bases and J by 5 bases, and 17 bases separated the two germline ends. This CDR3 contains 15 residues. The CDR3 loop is CASSSPRQEEYGYTF. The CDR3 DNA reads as TGTGCCAGCAGTTCCCCTCGACAGGAAGAATATGGCTACACCTTC.